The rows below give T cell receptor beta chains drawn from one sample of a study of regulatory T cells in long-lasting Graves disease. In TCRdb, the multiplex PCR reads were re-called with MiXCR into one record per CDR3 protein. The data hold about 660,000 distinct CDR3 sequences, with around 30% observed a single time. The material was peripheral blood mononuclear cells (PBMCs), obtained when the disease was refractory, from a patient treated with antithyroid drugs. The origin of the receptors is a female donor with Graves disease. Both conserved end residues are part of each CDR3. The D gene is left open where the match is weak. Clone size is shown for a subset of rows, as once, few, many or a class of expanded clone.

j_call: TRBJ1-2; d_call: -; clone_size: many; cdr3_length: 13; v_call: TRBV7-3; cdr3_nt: TGTGCCAGCAGCGTCGGGATTAACTATGGCTACACCTTC; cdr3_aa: CASSVGINYGYTF
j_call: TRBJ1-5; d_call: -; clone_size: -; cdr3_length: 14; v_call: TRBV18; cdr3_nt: TGTGCCAGCTCACCTACTGGGACATCGGAGCCCCAGCATTTT; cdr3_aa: CASSPTGTSEPQHF
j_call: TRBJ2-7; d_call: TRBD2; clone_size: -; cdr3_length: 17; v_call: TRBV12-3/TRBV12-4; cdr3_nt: TGTGCCAGCAGCACACTAGCGGGAGGGACCATTCTCTACGAGCAGTACTTC; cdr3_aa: CASSTLAGGTILYEQYF
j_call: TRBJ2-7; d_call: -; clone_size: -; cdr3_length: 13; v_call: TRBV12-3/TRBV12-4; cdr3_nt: TGTGCCAGCGCCCGGGACGGGGCCTACGAGCAGTACTTC; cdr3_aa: CASARDGAYEQYF
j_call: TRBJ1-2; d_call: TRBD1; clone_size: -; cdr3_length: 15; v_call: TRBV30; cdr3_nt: TGTGCCTGGAGTGTAATGTGGCAGGACAGGGGCGGCTACACCTTC; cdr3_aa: CAWSVMWQDRGGYTF
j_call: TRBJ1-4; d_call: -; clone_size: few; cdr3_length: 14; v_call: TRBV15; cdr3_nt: TGTGCCACACAAGACCCCGCCGGTAGTGAAAAACTGTTTTTT; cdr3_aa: CATQDPAGSEKLFF
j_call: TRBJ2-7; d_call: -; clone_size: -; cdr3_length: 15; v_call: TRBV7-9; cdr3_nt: TGTGCCAGCAGCGAAAACGTTGTCAGCTCCTACGAGCAGTACTTC; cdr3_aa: CASSENVVSSYEQYF
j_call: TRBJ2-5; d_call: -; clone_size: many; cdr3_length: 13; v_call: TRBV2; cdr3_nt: TGTGCCAGCAGAGTGGGGGACCCAGAGACCCAGTACTTC; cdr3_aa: CASRVGDPETQYF
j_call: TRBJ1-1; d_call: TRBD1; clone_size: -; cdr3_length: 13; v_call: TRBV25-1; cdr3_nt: TGTGCCAGCAGAAGACAGGGACTCACTGAAGCTTTCTTT; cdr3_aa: CASRRQGLTEAFF
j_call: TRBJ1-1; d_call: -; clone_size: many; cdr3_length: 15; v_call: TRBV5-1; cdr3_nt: TGCGCCAGCAGCTTGGCATCAGGGGCGAACACTGAAGCTTTCTTT; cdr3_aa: CASSLASGANTEAFF
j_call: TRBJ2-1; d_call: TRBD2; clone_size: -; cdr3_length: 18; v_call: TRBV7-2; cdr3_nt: TGTGCCAGCAGCTTATTCGCTAGCGGGAGGACGGTCTACAATGAGCAGTTCTTC; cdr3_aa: CASSLFASGRTVYNEQFF
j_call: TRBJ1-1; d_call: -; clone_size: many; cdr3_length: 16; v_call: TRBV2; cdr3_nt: TGTGCCAGCAGTGGGGTAGGGGGGGACGGTGGGACTGAAGCTTTCTTT; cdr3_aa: CASSGVGGDGGTEAFF
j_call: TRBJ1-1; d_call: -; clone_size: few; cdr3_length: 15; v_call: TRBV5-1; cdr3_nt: TGCGCCAGCAGCTCGGAGGGTTTCATGAACACTGAAGCTTTCTTT; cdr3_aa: CASSSEGFMNTEAFF
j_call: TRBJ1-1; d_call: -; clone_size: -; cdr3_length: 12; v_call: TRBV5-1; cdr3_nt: TGCGCCAGCAGCTTGGATCTCGCTGAAGCTTTCTTT; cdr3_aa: CASSLDLAEAFF
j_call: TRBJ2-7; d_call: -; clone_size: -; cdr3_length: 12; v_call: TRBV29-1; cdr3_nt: TGCAGCGTTGGTGAGACACAAACCGGGCAGTACTTC; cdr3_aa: CSVGETQTGQYF
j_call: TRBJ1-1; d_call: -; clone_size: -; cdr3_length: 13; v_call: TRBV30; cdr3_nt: TGTGCCTGGAGCAGGACACTTAACACTGAAGCTTTCTTT; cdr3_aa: CAWSRTLNTEAFF
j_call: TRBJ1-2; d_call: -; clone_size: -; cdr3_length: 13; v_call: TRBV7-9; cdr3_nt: TGTGCCAGCAGCTCCGTACGGGACTATGGCTACACCTTC; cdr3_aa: CASSSVRDYGYTF
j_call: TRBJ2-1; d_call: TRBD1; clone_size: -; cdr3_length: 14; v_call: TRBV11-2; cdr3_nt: TGTGCCAGCAGTCACAGGGGTTTAAGTGATGAGCAGTTCTTC; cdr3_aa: CASSHRGLSDEQFF
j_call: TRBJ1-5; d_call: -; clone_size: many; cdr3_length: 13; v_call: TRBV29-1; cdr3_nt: TGCAGCGTATCCTTGGGGTACAATCAGCCCCAGCATTTT; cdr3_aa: CSVSLGYNQPQHF
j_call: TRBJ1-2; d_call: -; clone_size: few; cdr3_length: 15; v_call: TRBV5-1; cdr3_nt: TGCGCCAGCAGCTTGGGGCACGCGTCAAACTATGGCTACACCTTC; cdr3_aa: CASSLGHASNYGYTF
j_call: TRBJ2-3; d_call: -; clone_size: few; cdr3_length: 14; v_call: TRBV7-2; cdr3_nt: TGTGCCAGCAGCTTAGCGGCCCGGGTAGATACGCAGTATTTT; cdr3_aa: CASSLAARVDTQYF
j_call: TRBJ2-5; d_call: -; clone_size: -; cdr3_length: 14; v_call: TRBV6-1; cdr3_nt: TGTGCCAGCAGTCCCTCGGGGTGGGAAGAGACCCAGTACTTC; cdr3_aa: CASSPSGWEETQYF
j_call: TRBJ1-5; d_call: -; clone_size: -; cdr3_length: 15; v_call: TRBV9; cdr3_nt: TGTGCCAGCAGCGAGGAGGGCGGGAGCAATCAGCCCCAGCATTTT; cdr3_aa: CASSEEGGSNQPQHF
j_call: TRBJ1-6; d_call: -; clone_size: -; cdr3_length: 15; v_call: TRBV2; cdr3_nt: TGTGCCAGCAGTGCGACCTTACTAGGGAATTCACCCCTCCACTTT; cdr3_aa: CASSATLLGNSPLHF
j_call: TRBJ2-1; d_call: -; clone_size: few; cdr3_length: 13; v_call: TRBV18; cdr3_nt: TGTGCCAGCTCACCCCTCCGAAACAATGAGCAGTTCTTC; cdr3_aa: CASSPLRNNEQFF
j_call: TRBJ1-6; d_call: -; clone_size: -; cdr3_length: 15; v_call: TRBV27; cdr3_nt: TGTGCCAGCAGCGCCCGGGAAGGGTATAATTCACCCCTCCACTTT; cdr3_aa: CASSAREGYNSPLHF
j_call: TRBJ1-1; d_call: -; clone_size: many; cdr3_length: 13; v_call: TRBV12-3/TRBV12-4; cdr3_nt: TGTGCCAGCAGTTGGAGGAGGGGTACTGAAGCTTTCTTT; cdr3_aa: CASSWRRGTEAFF
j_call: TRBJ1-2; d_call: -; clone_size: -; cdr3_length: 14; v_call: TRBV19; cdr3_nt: TGTGCCAGTAGTACGCGACGTGGGGTGCAAGGCTACACCTTC; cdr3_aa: CASSTRRGVQGYTF
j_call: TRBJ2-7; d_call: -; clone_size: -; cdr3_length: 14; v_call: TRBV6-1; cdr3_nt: TGTGCCAGCAGCCGATCCCAAGTAGGGGTCGAGCAGTACTTC; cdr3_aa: CASSRSQVGVEQYF
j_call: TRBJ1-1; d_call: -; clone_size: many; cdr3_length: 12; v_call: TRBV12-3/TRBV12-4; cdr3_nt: TGTGCCAGCAGTTTGGGGACACCTGAAGCTTTCTTT; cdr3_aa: CASSLGTPEAFF
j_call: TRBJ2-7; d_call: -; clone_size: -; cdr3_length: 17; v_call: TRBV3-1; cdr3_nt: TGTGCCAGCAGCCAAGTGCTGTCGGGACACCGATCCTACGAGCAGTACTTC; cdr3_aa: CASSQVLSGHRSYEQYF
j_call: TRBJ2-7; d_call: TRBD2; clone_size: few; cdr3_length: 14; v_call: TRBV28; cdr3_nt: TGTGCCAGCAGGACTAGCGGGGGGGACTACGAGCAGTACTTC; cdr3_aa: CASRTSGGDYEQYF
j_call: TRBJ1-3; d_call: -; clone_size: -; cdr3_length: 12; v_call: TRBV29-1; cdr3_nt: TGCAGCGCCGAAGTCTCTGGAAACACCATATATTTT; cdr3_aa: CSAEVSGNTIYF
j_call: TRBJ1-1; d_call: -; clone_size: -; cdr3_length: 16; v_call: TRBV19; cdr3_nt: TGTGCCAGTAGTGTGAGCTTTCGCGTGGGGAACACTGAAGCTTTCTTT; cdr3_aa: CASSVSFRVGNTEAFF
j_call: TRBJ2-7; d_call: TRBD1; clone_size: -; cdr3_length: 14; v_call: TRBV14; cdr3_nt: TGTGCCAGCAGCCCCTCGGACAGGGTAACCGAGCAGTACTTC; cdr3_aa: CASSPSDRVTEQYF
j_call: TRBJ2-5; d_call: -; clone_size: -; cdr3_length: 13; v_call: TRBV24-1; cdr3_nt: TGTGCCACCAGTGATAGAGGTCGGGAGACCCAGTACTTC; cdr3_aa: CATSDRGRETQYF
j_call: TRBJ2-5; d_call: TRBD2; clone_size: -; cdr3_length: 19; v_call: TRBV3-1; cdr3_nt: TGTGCCAGCAGCCAAGGGCGTTCCGGGACTAGCGGGAGACGAGAGACCCAGTACTTC; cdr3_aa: CASSQGRSGTSGRRETQYF
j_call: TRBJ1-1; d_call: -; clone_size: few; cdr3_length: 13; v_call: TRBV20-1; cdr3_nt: TGCAGTGCCGCGGGACCCTTGAACACTGAAGCTTTCTTT; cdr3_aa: CSAAGPLNTEAFF
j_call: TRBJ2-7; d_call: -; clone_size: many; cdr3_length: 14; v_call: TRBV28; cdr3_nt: TGTGCCAGCAGTGAAACCGGGGTCTCCTACGAGCAGTACTTC; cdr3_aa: CASSETGVSYEQYF
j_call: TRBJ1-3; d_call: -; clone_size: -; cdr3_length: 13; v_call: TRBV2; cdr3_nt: TGTGCCAGCAGTGGGGGACTTGGAAACACCATATATTTT; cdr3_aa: CASSGGLGNTIYF
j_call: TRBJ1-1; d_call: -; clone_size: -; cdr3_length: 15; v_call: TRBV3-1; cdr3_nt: TGTGCCAGCAGCCAAGGGCCCGTTAAGAACACTGAAGCTTTCTTT; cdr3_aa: CASSQGPVKNTEAFF
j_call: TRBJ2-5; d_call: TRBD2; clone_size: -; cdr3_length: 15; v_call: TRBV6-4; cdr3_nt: TGTGCCAGCTCATTTAGCGGGAGGGCCGGTGAGACCCAGTACTTC; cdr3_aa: CASSFSGRAGETQYF
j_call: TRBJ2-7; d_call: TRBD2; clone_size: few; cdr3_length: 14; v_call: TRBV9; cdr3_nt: TGTGCCAGCAGCGAACTAGCGGGAGCTTACGAGCAGTACTTC; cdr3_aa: CASSELAGAYEQYF
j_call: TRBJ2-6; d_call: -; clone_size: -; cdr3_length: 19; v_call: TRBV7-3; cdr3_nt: TGTGCCAGCAGCTTAATTCGGGGGACAACCAGCTCTGGGGCCAACGTCCTGACTTTC; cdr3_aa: CASSLIRGTTSSGANVLTF
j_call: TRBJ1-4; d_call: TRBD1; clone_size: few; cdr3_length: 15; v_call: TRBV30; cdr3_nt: TGTGCCTGGACAATTGGACAGGCGTTTAGAGAAAAACTGTTTTTT; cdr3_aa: CAWTIGQAFREKLFF
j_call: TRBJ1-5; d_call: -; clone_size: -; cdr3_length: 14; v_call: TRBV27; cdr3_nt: TGTGCCAGCAGGGGTCCGGTTGGCAATCAGCCCCAGCATTTT; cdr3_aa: CASRGPVGNQPQHF
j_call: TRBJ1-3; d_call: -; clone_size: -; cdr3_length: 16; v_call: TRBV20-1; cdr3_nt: TGCAGTGCTAGAGTTAAGGGGGGGCGTGGGGGAAACACCATATATTTT; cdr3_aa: CSARVKGGRGGNTIYF
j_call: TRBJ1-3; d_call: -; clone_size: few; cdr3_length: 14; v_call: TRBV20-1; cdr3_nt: TGCAGTGCTCACCTCCCCTACTCTGGAAACACCATATATTTT; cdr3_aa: CSAHLPYSGNTIYF